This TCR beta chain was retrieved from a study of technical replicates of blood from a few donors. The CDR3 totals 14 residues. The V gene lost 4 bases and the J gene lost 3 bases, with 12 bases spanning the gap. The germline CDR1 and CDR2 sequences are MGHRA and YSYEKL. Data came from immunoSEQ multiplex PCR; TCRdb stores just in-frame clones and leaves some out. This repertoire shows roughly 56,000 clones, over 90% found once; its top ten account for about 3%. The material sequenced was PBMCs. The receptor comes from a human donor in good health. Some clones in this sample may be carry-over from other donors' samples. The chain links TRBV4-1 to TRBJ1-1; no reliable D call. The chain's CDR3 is CASSPSLLDTEAFF. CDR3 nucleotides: TGCGCCAGCAGCCCGTCCCTCCTAGACACTGAAGCTTTCTTT.